Listed here are 28 T cell receptor beta chains from one sample, sequenced in a study of T-cell reconstitution after alpha-beta-depleted transplantation in children. Construction of the TCRbeta library involved unique molecular identifiers. Each CDR3 protein gets one entry after TCRdb re-called the PCR reads with MiXCR. This sample carries some 200,000 distinct CDR3 sequences, around 9.9% of them seen once, and the ten largest clones take roughly 28%. Sequenced material: PBMCs, taken before TCRalphabeta/CD19-depleted stem cell transplant. These receptors originate from a child less than two years old with acute myeloid leukemia, due to receive a stem cell transplant.

This clonotype was seen repeatedly, ten times or more. This chain joins TRBV7-2 and TRBJ2-5, with D perhaps TRBD2 (5 bases). The germline V and J ends were trimmed by 5 bases and 4 bases, with 14 bases remaining between them. The CDR3 loop spans 14 amino acids. Germline V lookup: CDR1 SGHTA, CDR2 FQGNSA. The CDR3 here is CASSRRTAGETQYF. DNA for the CDR3: TGTGCCAGCAGCCGTCGGACGGCGGGAGAGACCCAGTACTTC.

This clonotype has a count of ten or more. The chain recombines TRBV2 with TRBJ2-7; D is ambiguous. This CDR3 has 12 residues. Trimming removed 8 bases from V and 4 bases from J, with 12 bases in between. Germline assignment: CDR1 SNHLY and CDR2 FYNNEI. The CDR3 region is CASGPSLYEQYF. The CDR3 DNA reads TGTGCCAGCGGTCCCTCGCTTTACGAGCAGTACTTC.

This clonotype was counted many times. This sequence joins TRBV5-1 and TRBJ2-5; 9 bases agree with TRBD2. The CDR3 is 16 residues long. V dropped 7 bases and J dropped 1; count of bases not matched to a gene: 11. Germline lookup yields CDR1 SGHRS and CDR2 YFSETQ. The CDR3 reads CASGASVTSGQETQYF. For the CDR3, the DNA is TGCGCCAGCGGTGCGTCGGTGACTAGCGGCCAAGAGACCCAGTACTTC.

The genes are TRBV7-2 and TRBJ2-7; TRBD2 aligns across 10 bases. J gave up 7 bases and V 1 base, and 7 bases lay outside the gene matches. Germline-derived CDR1 and CDR2 are SGHTA and FQGNSA. The CDR3 runs 15 residues. CDR3 DNA: TGTGCCAGCAGCTTAGAGCTAGCGGGAGTTCAAGAGCAGTACTTC. This encodes CASSLELAGVQEQYF.

With regard to this clonotype: Since a much larger clone is just one base distant, this may be a read error. The CDR3 DNA sequence: TGTGCCAGCTCACCACTGACAGCAGCGGACTATGACTACACCTTC. This gives the protein CASSPLTAADYDYTF. The V and J genes are TRBV18 and TRBJ1-2; a possible D gene is TRBD1 (5 bases). The CDR3 length is 15 residues. Germline V CDR1 and CDR2: KGHSH, LQKENI.

This clonotype was counted many times. V usage is TRBV28 and J usage is TRBJ1-2; 11 positions agree with TRBD1. The CDR3 has 14 residues. The germline CDR1 and CDR2 sequences are MDHEN and SYDVKM. After removal of 6 bases from V and 6 bases from J, the junction contained 6 bases not matched to a gene. CDR3 sequence (DNA): TGTGCCAGCAGCTCCGAGGACAGGGGGCATGGCTACACCTTC. Translating gives CASSSEDRGHGYTF.

This clonotype has a count of ten or more. The chain carries TRBV20-1 and TRBJ1-6; D is ambiguous. Trimming took off 7 bases at V and 10 bases at J, with 17 bases between the two ends. CDR1 is DFQATT, CDR2 SNEGSKA, per germline (reference sequence). The CDR3 has 13 amino acids. CDR3 DNA: TGCAGTGTCATATACCGGAGTGGCTCACCCCTCCACTTT. Amino acids: CSVIYRSGSPLHF.

This chain connects TRBV5-1 to TRBJ2-3, with D perhaps TRBD2 (6 bases). Germline V gene sequence: CDR1 SGHRS, CDR2 YFSETQ. The CDR3 length is 16 residues. V was cut by 4 bases and J by 6 bases, with 21 bases left in between. The CDR3 loop is CASSINPGGVKDTQYF. As DNA, the CDR3 is TGCGCCAGCAGCATCAATCCCGGAGGGGTGAAGGATACGCAGTATTTT.

This clonotype was observed many times. The chain carries TRBV28 and TRBJ2-2, with D perhaps matching TRBD1 or TRBD2 (6 bases each). Deletions cut 8 bases from V and 7 bases from J, with 17 bases between. The CDR3 length is 14 residues. The V gene's germline CDR1 is MDHEN and CDR2 SYDVKM. The DNA for the CDR3 is TGTGCCAGCCGAGGGGGGCCGTCTCTCGGGGAGCTGTTTTTT. Residues: CASRGGPSLGELFF.

To note about this clonotype: A much bigger clone sits one base away, suggesting this may be a read error. V usage is TRBV11-2 and J usage is TRBJ2-2, with D possibly TRBD1 on 6 matching bases. The germline V gene encodes CDR1 SGHAT and CDR2 FQNNGV. There are 13 residues in the CDR3. In DNA form, the CDR3 reads TGTGCCAGCAGCTTAGGACAGGTTGGGGCGCTGTTTTTT. This encodes CASSLGQVGALFF.

This clonotype has at least ten counts. The chain employs TRBV24-1 and TRBJ2-7; 9 positions agree with TRBD2. The CDR3 loop spans 15 amino acids. The V gene end was trimmed by 3 bases and the J gene end by 5 bases; junction bases not matched to a gene: 7. Germline V gene sequence: CDR1 KGHDR, CDR2 SFDVKD. The CDR3 region has the DNA TGTGCCACCAGTGATGATAGAGTAGCGGGAGACGAGCAGTACTTC. It encodes CATSDDRVAGDEQYF.

In this sample, this clonotype turned up many times. The V call is TRBV5-4, the J call TRBJ2-3; TRBD1 might be the D (5 bases). The CDR3 runs to 13 residues. Germline V lookup: CDR1 SGHNT, CDR2 YYREEE (reference sequence). V dropped 4 bases and J dropped 3 bases, with 9 bases sitting between them. The CDR3 sequence: CASSTDRTDTQYF. The CDR3 DNA is TGTGCCAGCAGCACTGACAGAACAGATACGCAGTATTTT.

This clonotype was seen at least ten times. This chain connects TRBV28 to TRBJ1-5; possible D gene TRBD1, 5 bases. The CDR3 runs 15 residues. Per germline, CDR1 MDHEN and CDR2 SYDVKM. V was trimmed by 6 bases and J by 1 base, leaving 13 bases between them. CDR3 nucleotide sequence: TGTGCCAGCAGCCCCAGGGAGGGGAGCAATCAGCCCCAGCATTTT. Its protein product is CASSPREGSNQPQHF.

This chain connects TRBV4-1 to TRBJ2-1, with TRBD2 matching over 9 bases. Germline CDR1 reads MGHRA; CDR2 reads YSYEKL. The CDR3 is made up of 19 amino acids. With 4 bases clipped from V and 0 bases from J, the junction kept 13 bases outside the gene matches. Here the CDR3 DNA reads TGCGCCAGCAGCCGATTGTCCTGGGGCGGGGGGGCCTCCTACAATGAGCAGTTCTTC. It is translated as CASSRLSWGGGASYNEQFF.

In its sample, this clonotype was seen many times. The chain combines TRBV15 with TRBJ2-1, with D possibly matching TRBD1 (5 bases). Germline V lookup: CDR1 LNHNV, CDR2 YYDKDF (reference sequence). The ends were cut back, 1 base at V and 10 bases at J, with 8 bases in the middle. The CDR3 totals 12 residues. The CDR3 reads CATSRAGWEQFF. Here the CDR3 DNA reads TGTGCCACCAGCAGAGCAGGGTGGGAGCAGTTCTTC.

Ten or more counts support this clonotype. V gene TRBV5-1 combines with J gene TRBJ2-1; D remains unclear. V was cut by 5 bases and J by 8 bases, with 8 bases left in between. Germline V gene sequence: CDR1 SGHRS, CDR2 YFSETQ. This CDR3 region has 11 residues. The CDR3 DNA sequence: TGCGCCAGCAGTCGTAACCATGAGCAGTTCTTC. This translates into CASSRNHEQFF.

About this clonotype itself: A clone one base away is much larger, so this may be a read error. The V call is TRBV12-3 or TRBV12-4, the J call TRBJ1-2; a possible D gene is TRBD1 (5 bases). V was cut by 4 bases and J by 5 bases, with 17 bases left in between. The CDR3 spans 15 residues. The CDR3 DNA reads TGTGCCAGCAGTTCACCGCGGAGGGGACGGTATGGCTACACCTTC. It yields the protein CASSSPRRGRYGYTF.

This clonotype came up many times. The chain recombines TRBV5-5 with TRBJ1-1; D possibly corresponds to TRBD1 (5 bases). V was shortened by 9 bases and J by 0 bases, with 15 bases between the two germline ends. Germline V lookup: CDR1 SGHKS, CDR2 YYEKEE (reference sequence). The CDR3 runs 14 residues. The CDR3 DNA reads as TGTGCCACCTCGCAGGGTGGCTTGAACACTGAAGCTTTCTTT. Encoded protein: CATSQGGLNTEAFF.

This clonotype was seen at least ten times. This chain links TRBV5-1 with TRBJ1-1; D possibly corresponds to TRBD1 (6 bases). Germline-derived CDR1 and CDR2 are SGHRS and YFSETQ. The CDR3 is 17 residues long. Trimming took off 4 bases at V and 0 bases at J, with 19 bases between the two ends. CDR3 residues: CASSPRGGSYMNTEAFF. The CDR3 DNA reads TGCGCCAGCAGCCCCCGGGGGGGCTCTTACATGAACACTGAAGCTTTCTTT.

This clonotype was found many times. The J gene is TRBJ2-6, the V gene TRBV14, with D possibly matching TRBD1 (5 bases). CDR1 SGHDN and CDR2 FVKESK come from the germline V gene. V was pared by 3 bases and J by 7 bases, with 10 bases between. CDR3 length: 14 amino acids. This chain's CDR3 is CASSHFRTANVLTF. For the CDR3, the DNA is TGTGCCAGCAGCCACTTCCGGACAGCCAACGTCCTGACTTTC.

At least ten counts were recorded for this clonotype. The chain recombines TRBV24-1 with TRBJ1-1; 10 bases map to TRBD1. V lost 0 bases to trimming and J lost 0 bases; unmatched junction nucleotides: 3. CDR1 is KGHDR and CDR2 is SFDVKD in the germline V gene. This CDR3 comprises 17 residues. This CDR3 reads CATSDLETGGLNTEAFF. The DNA of the CDR3 is TGTGCCACCAGTGATTTGGAGACAGGGGGCTTGAACACTGAAGCTTTCTTT.

This clonotype was detected many times. This chain links TRBV20-1 with TRBJ2-1; 10 bases are a match to TRBD2. The CDR3 runs 15 residues. Germline V lookup: CDR1 DFQATT, CDR2 SNEGSKA (reference sequence). J gave up 3 bases and V 3 bases, and 5 bases lay outside the gene matches. The chain's CDR3 is CSASVSGRRYNEQFF. The CDR3, as DNA: TGCAGTGCTAGCGTTAGCGGGAGGCGCTACAATGAGCAGTTCTTC.

In this sample, this clonotype turned up a few times. The genes are TRBV19 and TRBJ2-7; D is ambiguous. Trimming shortened V by 5 bases and J by 3 bases, and 20 bases separated the two germline ends. The CDR3 has 16 amino acids. Germline loops: CDR1 LNHDA, CDR2 SQIVND (reference sequence). CDR3 sequence: CASSRPGYSEGYEQYF. In DNA, the CDR3 is TGTGCCAGTAGTCGTCCTGGTTATAGTGAAGGCTACGAGCAGTACTTC.

This clonotype has at least ten counts. The chain has TRBV11-2 and TRBJ2-1, with D uncertain. This CDR3 is built from 14 residues. The germline CDR1 and CDR2 sequences are SGHAT and FQNNGV. V was pared by 6 bases and J by 4 bases, with 13 bases between. The CDR3, as DNA: TGTGCCAGCAGTCAAGAGGCGACTTACAATGAGCAGTTCTTC. This encodes CASSQEATYNEQFF.

This clonotype was recorded at least ten times. The chain recombines TRBV7-2 with TRBJ2-7, with D tentatively TRBD1 (6 bases). V shed 4 bases and J shed 4 bases, with 11 bases lying between them. CDR1 SGHTA and CDR2 FQGNSA come from the germline V gene. This CDR3 is 13 amino acids long. The DNA for the CDR3 is TGTGCCAGCAGCTCCCACAGGGAATACGAGCAGTACTTC. Translating it yields CASSSHREYEQYF.

This clonotype was seen many times. The CDR3 coding sequence is TGTGCCAGCAGTTGGCGGGAGGGCTCCGTTACCGGGGAGCTGTTTTTT. Translated: CASSWREGSVTGELFF. The chain uses TRBV12-3 or TRBV12-4 and TRBJ2-2; 9 bases are shared with TRBD2. V was clipped by 4 bases and J by 5 bases; unmatched bases: 8. The CDR3 contains 16 residues.

This clonotype was counted ten times or more. This CDR3 is CSVEVGYGYTF. The CDR3 bases are TGCAGCGTTGAAGTGGGTTATGGCTACACCTTC. The rearrangement uses TRBV29-1 and TRBJ1-2; D not resolved. Germline V gene lookup returns CDR1 SQVTM and CDR2 ANQGSEA. The CDR3 is 11 amino acids. V lost 1 base and J lost 5, with 5 bases in between.

The gene calls are TRBV7-2 and TRBJ2-3; TRBD2 matches 9 bases. The junction had 9 bases not matched to a gene; V was cut back by 5 bases and J by 3 bases. The germline V gene encodes CDR1 SGHTA and CDR2 FQGNSA. This CDR3 contains 16 residues. The CDR3 region is CASSRSAGGVTDTQYF. The CDR3 DNA sequence: TGTGCCAGCAGCAGGTCCGCGGGGGGGGTAACAGATACGCAGTATTTT.